This T cell receptor (beta chain) was identified in a study of memory CD4+ T cells and cytomegalovirus serostatus. At the level of the study: Of the healthy Belgian adults, nine or ten were CMV seropositive and about two dozen seronegative. Study-level results: CD4+ memory repertoires contained 67 of 164 reported CMV TCRbeta sequences.

The sort gate was single viable CD3+CD4+CD8-CD45RO+ cells for memory CD4+ T cells. CMV serostatus came from serum IgG against pp150, pp28, p38, p52. Germline V gene data show CDR1 as MDHEN and CDR2 as SYDVKM. The CDR3 totals 13 residues. The V gene end was trimmed by 6 bases and the J gene end by 13 bases; junction bases not matched to a gene: 13. In the source study's methods: Out-of-frame sequences were removed, leaving 2 million to 2.5 million distinct TCRbeta sequences. Method: immunoSEQ multiplex PCR; TCRdb's copy keeps in-frame clones and lacks some. V, J and clone size are taken as reported in that table, and D and trimming were inferred from the DNA itself. The sample shows roughly 50,000 clones, around three quarters of them seen only once. About this clone itself: Its specificity is unknown.

Sequences were obtained from memory CD4+ T cells from blood. The chain couples TRBV28 to TRBJ1-1; 8 bases line up with TRBD1. The receptor comes from an adult in good health and CMV-seronegative. The chain's CDR3 is CASSPNWTGKYFF. CDR3 sequence (DNA): TGTGCCAGCAGCCCGAATTGGACAGGGAAATATTTCTTT.